The clone carrying this TCR beta chain was detected many times. Its antigen remains unidentified. TCRdb re-analysed the reads in MiXCR, keeping a single row per CDR3 protein. The sample records 450,000 to 550,000 distinct CDR3 sequences, about 17% being singletons. The sample belongs to a study of T cell repertoires in cytomegalovirus infection. Study-level background: Indicated by public TCR beta signatures were CMV infection and matching HLA type. Points from the study as a whole: HLA-C-restricted TCR beta clonotypes specific for CMV led the ex vivo response.

In germline, CDR1 is SGHVS, CDR2 FQNEAQ. With 4 bases removed from V and 8 bases from J, the gap between germline ends came to 23 bases. The CDR3 has 17 residues. The source is a human donor in good health (CMV status not recorded). Some clones in this sample may be carry-over from other donors' samples. The source material was CD8+ T cells from PBMCs. This rearrangement joins TRBV7-8 to TRBJ1-4; possible D gene TRBD1, 5 bases. CDR3 DNA sequence: TGTGCCAGCAGCTCACCATCCGCTGGGGGGGAGCGAGAAAAACTGTTTTTT. Its translation: CASSSPSAGGEREKLFF.